The 5 T cell receptor beta chains given below trace back to one sample, sequenced in a study of blood T cell repertoires in COVID-19. Generated by immunoSEQ multiplex PCR, the TCRdb table keeps only in-frame clones and is missing some. In the table there are more than 250,000 clones, about 82% of which are singletons. The sequenced material came from peripheral blood. The receptors originated from a woman aged 50 to 65 with acute or convalescent COVID-19.

This rearrangement joins TRBV5-1 to TRBJ1-5; D remains unclear. Germline loops: CDR1 SGHRS, CDR2 YFSETQ. This CDR3 contains 14 residues. V lost 0 bases, J lost 3 bases, and 7 bases lay in between. CDR3 region: CASSLGAANQPQHF. The CDR3 region has the DNA TGCGCCAGCAGCTTGGGGGCAGCCAATCAGCCCCAGCATTTT. The whole variable domain, filled in from reference TRBV5-1 and TRBJ1-5, reads KAGVTQTPRYLIKTRGQQVTLSCSPISGHRSVSWYQQTPGQGLQFLFEYFSETQRNKGNFPGRFSGRQFSNSRSEMNVSTLELGDSALYLCASSLGAANQPQHFGDGTRLSIL.

The CDR3, as DNA: TGTGCCAGTAGGGACAGTTATCAGCCCCAGCATTTT. This codes for CASRDSYQPQHF. V is TRBV19 and J is TRBJ1-5; possible D gene TRBD1, 6 bases. Germline loops: CDR1 LNHDA, CDR2 SQIVND (reference sequence). The CDR3 is 12 residues long. V was trimmed by 6 bases and J by 5 bases, leaving 8 bases between them.

V gene TRBV10-3 combines with J gene TRBJ2-1; the D gene is possibly TRBD2 (6 bases). In germline, CDR1 is ENHRY, CDR2 SYGVKD. CDR3 size: 15 residues. The germline V and J ends were trimmed by 4 bases and 1 base, with 11 bases remaining between them. CDR3 nucleotide sequence: TGTGCCATCAGTGGGTCTAGCGATTCCTACAATGAGCAGTTCTTC. Its translation is CAISGSSDSYNEQFF.

The rearrangement uses TRBV7-8 and TRBJ1-1; D unresolved. V lost 5 bases and J 8 bases, leaving 12 bases between the germline ends. The CDR3 is 12 amino acids. The germline V gene has CDR1 SGHVS and CDR2 FQNEAQ. The CDR3 loop reads CASSPSRLEAFF. CDR3 DNA: TGTGCCAGCAGCCCAAGCAGGCTGGAAGCTTTCTTT.

The chain carries TRBV19 and TRBJ2-7, with 10 bases identical to TRBD2. V gave up 6 bases and J gave up 0 bases; unmatched junction bases: 5. Looked up from germline, CDR1 is LNHDA and CDR2 is SQIVND (reference sequence). The CDR3 is 15 amino acids. CDR3 DNA: TGTGCCAGTAGGGCACTAGCGGGAAGCTCCTACGAGCAGTACTTC. Amino acid sequence: CASRALAGSSYEQYF.